The 17 T cell receptor beta chains in this list originate from one sample, sequenced in a study of early T cells in non-severe SARS-CoV-2 infection. TCRdb analysed the 5' RACE reads with MiXCR anew, one entry per CDR3 protein. The table includes about 30,000 distinct CDR3 sequences, about 5% detected once. The specimen comprised whole blood, sampled at baseline. Receptors were obtained from an adult who was a healthcare worker with PCR-confirmed SARS-CoV-2 infection or an uninfected control (not recorded which).

Ten or more counts support this clonotype. The chain employs TRBV14 and TRBJ2-3, with 8 bases matching TRBD1. This CDR3 region has 14 residues. The V and J ends lost 3 bases and 7 bases, in that order; junction bases with no gene match: 6. Germline V lookup: CDR1 SGHDN, CDR2 FVKESK. The CDR3 DNA is TGTGCCAGCAGCCAGAACCAGGGGGCCAATACGCAGTATTTT. Translation gives CASSQNQGANTQYF.

This clonotype has a count of ten or more. This sequence joins TRBV21-1 and TRBJ2-3; the listed D gene, TRBD2, was not tested against the DNA. TRBV21-1 is assigned pseudogene status. The CDR3 totals 20 residues. CDR3 in amino acids: CASSAWTRREIPSSTDTQYF. The CDR3, as DNA: TGTGCCAGCAGCGCTTGGACAAGGCGGGAGATCCCGTCTAGCACAGATACGCAGTATTTT.

Many counts were recorded for this clonotype. The CDR3 spells CASTPDPAADYGYTF. The CDR3 DNA follows: TGTGCCAGCACCCCCGATCCCGCAGCAGACTATGGCTACACCTTC. The J gene is TRBJ1-2, the V gene TRBV28; D is ambiguous. V was trimmed by 7 bases and J by 3 bases, leaving 18 bases between them. The CDR3 contains 15 residues. Looked up from germline, CDR1 is MDHEN and CDR2 is SYDVKM.

In its sample, this clonotype was seen many times. V usage is TRBV30 and J usage is TRBJ2-4; either TRBD1 or TRBD2 may supply D (6 bases each). CDR1 and CDR2 (germline): GTSNPN, SVGIG (reference sequence). Trimming cost V 8 bases and J 1 base, with 9 bases left between them. CDR3 length: 12 amino acids. The CDR3 loop reads CAGGPAKNIQYF. CDR3 coding DNA: TGTGCCGGGGGGCCCGCCAAAAACATTCAGTACTTC.

CDR3 sequence reads: CAWTATSDYGYTF. In DNA form, the CDR3 reads TGTGCCTGGACAGCCACGAGCGACTATGGCTACACCTTC. This sequence joins TRBV30 and TRBJ1-2, with no clear D. The CDR3 totals 13 residues. V was trimmed by 4 bases and J by 3 bases, leaving 12 bases between them. Germline V gives CDR1 GTSNPN, CDR2 SVGIG (reference sequence).

A remark on this clonotype: Given a much more abundant clone one base away, this may be a read error. The chain combines TRBV18 with TRBJ2-2; D remains unclear. Per the germline V gene, CDR1 is KGHSH and CDR2 is LQKENI. The CDR3 covers 12 residues. CDR3 amino acids: CVSSPRTGELFF. The CDR3 DNA reads as TGTGTCAGCTCACCAAGGACCGGGGAGCTGTTTTTT.

Only a few counts were recorded for this clonotype. V is TRBV14 and J is TRBJ2-2; 12 nucleotides align to TRBD1. The V gene end was trimmed by 5 bases and the J gene end by 0 bases; junction bases not matched to a gene: 13. Germline CDR1 reads SGHDN; CDR2 reads FVKESK. The CDR3 totals 20 residues. CDR3 DNA: TGTGCCAGCAGCAAGCCCGGGACAGGGGGCCTAGAACCGAACACCGGGGAGCTGTTTTTT. Translation gives CASSKPGTGGLEPNTGELFF.

This clonotype came up many times. The chain is built from TRBV4-2 and TRBJ2-3; the D is unclear. V was cut by 1 base and J by 4 bases, with 6 bases left in between. This CDR3 is 13 amino acids long. Per germline, CDR1 LGHNA and CDR2 YNFKEQ. CDR3 protein: CASSQATPDTQYF. The DNA for the CDR3 is TGTGCCAGCAGCCAAGCTACCCCAGATACGCAGTATTTT.

This clonotype was recorded many times. This chain uses TRBV7-9 with TRBJ1-5; D is unclear. V lost 1 base, J lost 2 bases, and 9 bases lay in between. This CDR3 has 15 amino acids. Germline loops: CDR1 SEHNR, CDR2 FQNEAQ (reference sequence). This CDR3 is CASSLGSYGNQPQHF. Here the CDR3 DNA reads TGTGCCAGCAGCTTAGGGTCGTATGGCAATCAGCCCCAGCATTTT.

The table lists this clonotype with many counts. The chain recombines TRBV11-1 with TRBJ2-3; D is unclear. Germline V gives CDR1 SGHAT, CDR2 FQDESV (reference sequence). The CDR3 is 14 amino acids. Trimming shortened V by 5 bases and J by 2 bases, and 11 bases separated the two germline ends. CDR3 residues: CASSQEGDTDTQYF. CDR3 sequence (DNA): TGTGCCAGCAGCCAGGAAGGCGACACAGATACGCAGTATTTT.

In this sample, this clonotype turned up many times. The chain joins TRBV20-1 to TRBJ2-5; D is perhaps TRBD1 (5 bases). V shed 3 bases and J shed 5 bases, with 19 bases lying between them. Germline CDR1 and CDR2: DFQATT and SNEGSKA (reference sequence). This CDR3 is built from 15 residues. The CDR3 reads CSASGAQGGVETQYF. As DNA, the CDR3 is TGCAGTGCTAGTGGTGCCCAGGGCGGAGTTGAGACCCAGTACTTC.

This clonotype appeared many times. The J gene is TRBJ2-3, the V gene TRBV4-1; D remains unclear. This CDR3 contains 16 residues. V was clipped by 3 bases and J by 0 bases, with 13 bases between them. From germline, CDR1 is MGHRA and CDR2 YSYEKL. CDR3 sequence (DNA): TGCGCCAGCAGCCATGGCGCAGCCGGTAGCACAGATACGCAGTATTTT. Its protein product is CASSHGAAGSTDTQYF.

This clonotype was observed at least ten times. V gene TRBV7-6 combines with J gene TRBJ2-4; D might be TRBD2 (6 bases). This CDR3 is 19 amino acids long. Trimming took 1 base from V and 1 from J, leaving 20 bases between them. Germline assignment: CDR1 SGHVS and CDR2 FNYEAQ. CDR3 nucleotides: TGTGCCAGCAGCTTAGTTTTAGCGGACAAACTAGGGGCCAAAAACATTCAGTACTTC. It codes for CASSLVLADKLGAKNIQYF.

This clonotype occurred a few times. The V and J genes are TRBV18 and TRBJ2-7; 8 nucleotides align to TRBD1. The CDR3 sequence is 13 residues long. CDR1 and CDR2 (germline): KGHSH, LQKENI. V trimming: 4 bases; J trimming: 5 bases; junction bases outside the gene matches: 4. The CDR3 region is CASSHGQGDEQYF. CDR3 DNA sequence: TGTGCCAGCTCACACGGACAGGGTGACGAGCAGTACTTC.

This clonotype was counted between two and nine times. At one of its ends the junction is not consistent with the germline gene, which may arise from a read error. The rearrangement joins TRBV11-1 to TRBJ2-4, with D tentatively TRBD1 or TRBD2 (6 bases each). Germline values: CDR1 SGHAT, CDR2 FQDESV (reference sequence). This CDR3 comprises 17 residues. The CDR3 region has the DNA TGTGCCAGCAGCCTAGCGAGGGGACAACTAGCCAAAAACATTCAGTACTTC. Translated: CASSLARGQLAKNIQYF.

There are many counts of this clonotype. The chain combines TRBV2 with TRBJ1-1; possibly TRBD1 for D (6 bases). Germline lookup yields CDR1 SNHLY and CDR2 FYNNEI. This CDR3 spans 14 amino acids. Trimming shortened V by 2 bases and J by 4 bases, and 11 bases separated the two germline ends. Written as DNA, the CDR3 is TGTGCCAGCAGTGAAACAGGGCTTACCACTGAAGCTTTCTTT. It codes for CASSETGLTTEAFF.

This clonotype was seen repeatedly, ten times or more. This sequence joins TRBV7-8 and TRBJ2-7; the match to TRBD1 covers 7 bases. Trimming cost V 5 bases and J 7 bases; bases outside gene matches: 17. Germline V gives CDR1 SGHVS, CDR2 FQNEAQ. The CDR3 covers 16 residues. The CDR3 nucleotides are TGTGCCAGCAGCCAACTACAGGGGATCTCCTACTGGGAGCAGTACTTC. It translates to CASSQLQGISYWEQYF.